The rows below give T cell receptor beta chains drawn from one sample of a study of blood T cell repertoires in COVID-19. Assay: immunoSEQ multiplex PCR; the TCRdb copy retains only in-frame clones and omits some. Seen here are under 200,000 clones, about 88% observed once, and the top ten hold around 24%. Material for sequencing was PBMCs or T cells enriched from blood (not recorded which). These receptors came from a middle-aged woman in a cohort exposed to, infected with or recovered from COVID-19 (not recorded which). The CDR3 runs from the conserved cysteine through the conserved F or W. The order of the fields is clone size, D gene, J gene, CDR3 length, V gene, CDR3 protein, CDR3 DNA. A D gene is named only where the DNA matches it firmly. Rows may omit the clone size; those that give it use once, few, many or a size class.

abundance: NA; d_gene: TRBD2; j_gene: TRBJ2-7; len: 18; v_gene: TRBV10-2; CDR3aa: CASSGIMRSGIHSYEQYF; CDR3nt: TGCGCCAGCAGTGGTATTATGAGGAGCGGGATCCACAGCTACGAGCAGTACTTC
abundance: NA; d_gene: NA; j_gene: TRBJ2-1; len: 18; v_gene: TRBV27; CDR3aa: CASSVTTPAVSSYNEQFF; CDR3nt: TGTGCCAGCAGTGTTACAACACCAGCGGTCAGCTCCTACAATGAGCAGTTCTTC
abundance: NA; d_gene: TRBD2; j_gene: TRBJ2-1; len: 16; v_gene: TRBV11-2; CDR3aa: CASSLDGSGIYNEQFF; CDR3nt: TGTGCCAGCAGCTTAGACGGGAGCGGGATTTACAATGAGCAGTTCTTC
abundance: NA; d_gene: TRBD2; j_gene: TRBJ2-1; len: 23; v_gene: TRBV7-3; CDR3aa: CASSLRGTKGVTLWGLKENEQFF; CDR3nt: TGTGCCAGCAGCTTAAGAGGGACTAAGGGTGTAACATTGTGGGGACTAAAGGAGAATGAGCAGTTCTTC
abundance: NA; d_gene: TRBD1; j_gene: TRBJ1-3; len: 15; v_gene: TRBV7-2; CDR3aa: CASSPDRYSGNTIYF; CDR3nt: TGTGCCAGCAGCCCGGACAGGTATTCTGGAAACACCATATATTTT
abundance: NA; d_gene: NA; j_gene: TRBJ1-2; len: 13; v_gene: TRBV19; CDR3aa: CASGRGGGYGYTF; CDR3nt: TGTGCCAGTGGCAGGGGTGGTGGCTATGGCTACACCTTC
abundance: NA; d_gene: TRBD2; j_gene: TRBJ2-1; len: 15; v_gene: TRBV30; CDR3aa: CAWSGTSGSNNEQFF; CDR3nt: TGTGCCTGGAGTGGGACTAGCGGGAGTAACAATGAGCAGTTCTTC
abundance: NA; d_gene: NA; j_gene: TRBJ1-4; len: 12; v_gene: TRBV29-1; CDR3aa: CSMQGQNEKLFF; CDR3nt: TGCAGCATGCAGGGGCAAAATGAAAAACTGTTTTTT
abundance: few; d_gene: TRBD1; j_gene: TRBJ1-5; len: 15; v_gene: TRBV19; CDR3aa: CASSDRGRSLQPQHF; CDR3nt: TGTGCCAGTAGTGACAGGGGGCGCAGCCTCCAGCCCCAGCATTTT
abundance: NA; d_gene: NA; j_gene: TRBJ1-2; len: 14; v_gene: TRBV7-9; CDR3aa: CASSLTRGSYGYTF; CDR3nt: TGTGCCAGCAGCCTAACCCGGGGGAGCTATGGCTACACCTTC
abundance: NA; d_gene: TRBD1; j_gene: TRBJ2-1; len: 17; v_gene: TRBV18; CDR3aa: CASSPLLTGEYYNEQFF; CDR3nt: TGTGCCAGCTCACCCCTCCTGACAGGGGAGTACTACAATGAGCAGTTCTTC
abundance: NA; d_gene: TRBD2; j_gene: TRBJ2-3; len: 13; v_gene: TRBV29-1; CDR3aa: CSVGRREEDTQYF; CDR3nt: TGCAGCGTTGGGCGGCGGGAGGAAGATACGCAGTATTTT
abundance: NA; d_gene: NA; j_gene: TRBJ2-1; len: 13; v_gene: TRBV10-1; CDR3aa: CASSDLDPNEQFF; CDR3nt: TGCGCCAGCAGTGACCTAGACCCTAATGAGCAGTTCTTC
abundance: NA; d_gene: TRBD2; j_gene: TRBJ2-3; len: 18; v_gene: TRBV4-2; CDR3aa: CASSQDGWRGGGGDTQYF; CDR3nt: TGTGCCAGCAGCCAAGATGGGTGGCGGGGGGGTGGAGGGGATACGCAGTATTTT
abundance: NA; d_gene: TRBD2; j_gene: TRBJ2-1; len: 13; v_gene: TRBV11-2; CDR3aa: CASSAGTRNEQFF; CDR3nt: TGTGCCAGCAGCGCCGGGACTAGGAATGAGCAGTTCTTC
abundance: NA; d_gene: NA; j_gene: TRBJ2-7; len: 11; v_gene: TRBV4-2; CDR3aa: CASSQDNEQYF; CDR3nt: TGTGCCAGCAGCCAAGATAACGAGCAGTACTTC